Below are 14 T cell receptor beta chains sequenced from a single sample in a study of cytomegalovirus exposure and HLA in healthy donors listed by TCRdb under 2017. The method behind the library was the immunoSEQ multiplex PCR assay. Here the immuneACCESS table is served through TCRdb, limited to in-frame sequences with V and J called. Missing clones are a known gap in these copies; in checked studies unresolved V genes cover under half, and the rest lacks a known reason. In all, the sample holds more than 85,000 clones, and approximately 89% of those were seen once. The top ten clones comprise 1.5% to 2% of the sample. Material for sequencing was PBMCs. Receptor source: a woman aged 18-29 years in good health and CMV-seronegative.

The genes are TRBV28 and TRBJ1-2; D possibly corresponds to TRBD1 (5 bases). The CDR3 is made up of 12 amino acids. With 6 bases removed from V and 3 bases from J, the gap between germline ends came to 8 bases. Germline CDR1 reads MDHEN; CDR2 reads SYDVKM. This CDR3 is CASSRDYYGYTF. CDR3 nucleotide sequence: TGTGCCAGCAGCCGGGACTACTATGGCTACACCTTC.

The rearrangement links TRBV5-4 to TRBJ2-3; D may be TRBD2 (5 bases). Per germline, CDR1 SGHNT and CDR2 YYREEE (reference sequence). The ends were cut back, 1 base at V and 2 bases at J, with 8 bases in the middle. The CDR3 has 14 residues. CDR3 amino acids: CASSLTGVTDTQYF. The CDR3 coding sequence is TGTGCCAGCAGCTTGACCGGGGTCACAGATACGCAGTATTTT.

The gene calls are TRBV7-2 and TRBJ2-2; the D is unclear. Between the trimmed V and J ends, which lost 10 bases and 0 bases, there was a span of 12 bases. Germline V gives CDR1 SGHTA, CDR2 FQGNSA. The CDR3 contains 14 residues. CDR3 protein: CATLPRPNTGELFF. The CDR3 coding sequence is TGTGCCACACTCCCCCGCCCGAACACCGGGGAGCTGTTTTTT.

The CDR3 DNA follows: TGTGCCAGTAGTATCGGGACTAGCGGGAGGGACAATGAGCAGTTCTTC. As protein: CASSIGTSGRDNEQFF. The V call is TRBV19, the J call TRBJ2-1; 16 bases line up with TRBD2. CDR3 length: 16 amino acids. Germline V gene sequence: CDR1 LNHDA, CDR2 SQIVND (reference sequence). With 3 bases clipped from V and 5 bases from J, the junction kept 1 base outside the gene matches.

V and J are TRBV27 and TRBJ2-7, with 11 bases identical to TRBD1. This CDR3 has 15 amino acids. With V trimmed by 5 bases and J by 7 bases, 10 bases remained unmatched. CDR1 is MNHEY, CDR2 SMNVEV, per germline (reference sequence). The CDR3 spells CASSHWDRGEGEQYF. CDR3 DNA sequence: TGTGCCAGCAGTCATTGGGACAGGGGGGAGGGTGAGCAGTACTTC.

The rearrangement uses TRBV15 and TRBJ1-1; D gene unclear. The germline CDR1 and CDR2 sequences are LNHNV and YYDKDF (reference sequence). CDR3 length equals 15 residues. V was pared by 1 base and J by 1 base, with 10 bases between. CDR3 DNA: TGTGCCACCAGCAGAGCAAGGACTTCGAACACTGAAGCTTTCTTT. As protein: CATSRARTSNTEAFF. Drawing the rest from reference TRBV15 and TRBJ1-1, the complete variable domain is DAMVIQNPRYQVTQFGKPVTLSCSQTLNHNVMYWYQQKSSQAPKLLFHYYDKDFNNEADTPDNFQSRRPNTSFCFLDIRSPGLGDTAMYLCATSRARTSNTEAFFGQGTRLTVV.

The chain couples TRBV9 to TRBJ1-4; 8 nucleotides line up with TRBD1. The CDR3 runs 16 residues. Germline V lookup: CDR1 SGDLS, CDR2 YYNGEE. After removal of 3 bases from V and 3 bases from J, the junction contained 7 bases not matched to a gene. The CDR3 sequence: CASSARPTGANEKLFF. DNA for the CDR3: TGTGCCAGCAGCGCGAGACCGACAGGGGCTAATGAAAAACTGTTTTTT.

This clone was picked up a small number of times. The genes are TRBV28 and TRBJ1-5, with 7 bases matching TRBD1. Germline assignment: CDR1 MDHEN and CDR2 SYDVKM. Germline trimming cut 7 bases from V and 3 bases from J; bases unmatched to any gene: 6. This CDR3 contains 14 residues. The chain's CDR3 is CASTMTGLNQPQHF. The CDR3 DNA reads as TGTGCCAGCACCATGACAGGGCTCAATCAGCCCCAGCATTTT.

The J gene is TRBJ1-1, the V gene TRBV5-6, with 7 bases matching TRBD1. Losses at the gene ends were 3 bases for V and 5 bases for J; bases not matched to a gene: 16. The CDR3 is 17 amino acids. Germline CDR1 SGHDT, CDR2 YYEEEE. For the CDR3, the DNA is TGTGCCAGCAGCTCATCCGGGACAGTAAGGCGGTGGACTGAAGCTTTCTTT. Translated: CASSSSGTVRRWTEAFF.

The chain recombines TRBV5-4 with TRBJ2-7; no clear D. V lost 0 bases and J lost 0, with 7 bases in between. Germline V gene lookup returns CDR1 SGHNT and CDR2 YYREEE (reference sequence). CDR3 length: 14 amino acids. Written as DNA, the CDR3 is TGTGCCAGCAGCTTGGAGAAGAGCTCCTACGAGCAGTACTTC. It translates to CASSLEKSSYEQYF.

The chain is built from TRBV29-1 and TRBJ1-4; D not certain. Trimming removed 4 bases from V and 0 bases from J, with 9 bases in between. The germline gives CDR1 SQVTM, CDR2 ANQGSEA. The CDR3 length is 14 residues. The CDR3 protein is CSVVGRATNEKLFF. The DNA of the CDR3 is TGCAGCGTTGTGGGCCGTGCAACTAATGAAAAACTGTTTTTT. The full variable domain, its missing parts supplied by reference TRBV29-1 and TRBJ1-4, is SAVISQKPSRDICQRGTSLTIQCQVDSQVTMMFWYRQQPGQSLTLIATANQGSEATYESGFVIDKFPISRPNLTFSTLTVSNMSPEDSSIYLCSVVGRATNEKLFFGSGTQLSVL.

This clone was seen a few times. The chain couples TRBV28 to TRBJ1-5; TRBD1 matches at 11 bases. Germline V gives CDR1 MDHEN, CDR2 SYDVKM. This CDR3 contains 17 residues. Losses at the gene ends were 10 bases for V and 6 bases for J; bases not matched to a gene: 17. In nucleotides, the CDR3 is TGTGCCATCCGCGGGGGACAGGGGGGCCTCATCGGTCAGCCCCAGCATTTT. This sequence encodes CAIRGGQGGLIGQPQHF.

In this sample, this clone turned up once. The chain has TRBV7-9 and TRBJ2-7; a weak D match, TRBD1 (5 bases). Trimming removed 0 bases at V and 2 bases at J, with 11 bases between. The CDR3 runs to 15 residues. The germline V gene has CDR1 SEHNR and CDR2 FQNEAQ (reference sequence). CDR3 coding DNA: TGTGCCAGCAGCTTAGCGTCCAGGGAACCCTACGAGCAGTACTTC. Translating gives CASSLASREPYEQYF.

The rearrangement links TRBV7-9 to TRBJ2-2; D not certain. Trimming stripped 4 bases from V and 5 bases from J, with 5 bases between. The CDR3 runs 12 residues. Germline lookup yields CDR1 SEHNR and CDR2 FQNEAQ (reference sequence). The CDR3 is CASSSQTGELFF. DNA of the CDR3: TGTGCCAGCAGCTCCCAAACCGGGGAGCTGTTTTTT.